These T cell receptor beta chains were read from a single sample in a study of blood T cell repertoires in COVID-19. Some clones are missing from TCRdb's copy, which holds only in-frame ones; the method was immunoSEQ multiplex PCR. The table records 300,000 to 350,000 clones, over 70% of them present only once. What was sequenced was PBMCs or T cells enriched from blood (not recorded which). The origin of the receptors is a man aged 25 to 45 who had recovered from COVID-19. Each CDR3 is given with its conserved first and last residue. D genes are given only for firm matches. Clone size is given for some rows only: seen once, a few or many times, or a class if the clone is expanded.

TRBJ2-2 NA NA TRBV5-1 16 CASSLGTGSNTGELFF TGCGCCAGCAGCTTGGGAACAGGCTCGAACACCGGGGAGCTGTTTTTT
TRBJ2-6 NA TRBD2 TRBV7-9 17 CASSGLAGSSGANVLTF TGTGCCAGCAGCGGACTAGCGGGGAGCTCTGGGGCCAACGTCCTGACTTTC
TRBJ1-3 NA TRBD1 TRBV5-1 14 CASSGGTEGNTIYF TGCGCCAGCAGCGGCGGGACAGAAGGAAACACCATATATTTT
TRBJ2-5 NA TRBD2 TRBV5-1 18 CASSLGLAGGPWQETQYF TGCGCCAGCAGCTTGGGCCTAGCGGGGGGGCCTTGGCAAGAGACCCAGTACTTC
TRBJ1-2 few NA TRBV5-1 13 CASSLDSFYGYTF TGCGCCAGCAGCTTGGACAGTTTCTATGGCTACACCTTC
TRBJ1-5 few NA TRBV5-6 12 CASSKPGQPQHF TGTGCCAGCAGTAAACCGGGTCAGCCCCAGCATTTT
TRBJ2-5 few TRBD2 TRBV5-1 15 CASSSWAGGQETQYF TGCGCCAGCAGTTCCTGGGCGGGGGGGCAGGAGACCCAGTACTTC
TRBJ2-2 NA NA TRBV9 13 CASSVRTPGELFF TGTGCCAGCAGCGTTCGGACTCCCGGGGAGCTGTTTTTT
TRBJ2-5 NA TRBD1 TRBV7-6 16 CASSLGTGAYQETQYF TGTGCCAGCAGCTTAGGGACAGGGGCGTACCAAGAGACCCAGTACTTC
TRBJ2-7 NA TRBD2 TRBV24-1 15 CATSDPASGGNEQYF TGTGCCACCAGTGACCCCGCTAGCGGGGGGAACGAGCAGTACTTC
TRBJ1-1 NA TRBD1 TRBV19 16 CASSLQDRGHNTEAFF TGTGCCAGTAGTCTCCAGGACAGGGGCCACAACACTGAAGCTTTCTTT
TRBJ1-5 once NA TRBV12-5 13 CASGLGLNQPQHF TGTGCTAGTGGGTTGGGTCTCAATCAGCCCCAGCATTTT
TRBJ2-4 NA NA TRBV2 11 CASSVKNIQYF TGTGCCAGCAGCGTTAAAAACATTCAGTACTTC
TRBJ2-1 NA NA TRBV6-5 16 CASSSEGGVSYNEQFF TGTGCCAGCAGTTCCGAGGGGGGGGTCTCCTACAATGAGCAGTTCTTC
TRBJ1-1 NA TRBD1 TRBV9 14 CASSVGDWTGEAFF TGTGCCAGCAGCGTAGGGGACTGGACAGGGGAAGCTTTCTTT
TRBJ1-4 NA TRBD1 TRBV19 16 CASSSPMTGGNEKLFF TGTGCCAGTAGTTCCCCAATGACAGGGGGAAATGAAAAACTGTTTTTT
TRBJ2-7 NA NA TRBV10-2 12 CASSESARGQYF TGCGCCAGCAGTGAGTCGGCCAGGGGGCAGTACTTC